Following are 21 T cell receptor beta chains from one sample sequenced in a study of cytomegalovirus exposure and HLA in healthy donors. In the PCR, 60 Vbeta and 13 Jbeta primers were used. Sequencing used immunoSEQ multiplex PCR; TCRdb keeps in-frame clones, though not all of them. The sample holds some 170,000 clones, about 80% seen once. The sample was PBMCs. The source is a young man in good health and CMV-seropositive.

J is TRBJ1-2 and V is TRBV4-3; D gene unclear. V was pared by 1 base and J by 8 bases, with 23 bases between. This CDR3 spans 17 amino acids. Germline V gene sequence: CDR1 LGHNA, CDR2 YSLEER. This CDR3 reads CASSQGRGGGIREGYTF. The CDR3 coding sequence is TGCGCCAGCAGCCAAGGTCGGGGAGGCGGAATTAGGGAGGGCTACACCTTC.

This clone was seen a single time. Different DNA sequences within this sample yield the same CDR3. The rearrangement links TRBV6-1 to TRBJ2-7; tentative D call: TRBD2 (5 bases). CDR3 size: 12 residues. With 2 bases removed from V and 3 bases from J, the gap between germline ends came to 5 bases. The germline CDR1 and CDR2 sequences are MNHNS and SASEGT. The CDR3 here is CASSERGYEQYF. In nucleotides, the CDR3 is TGTGCCAGCAGTGAACGGGGCTACGAGCAGTACTTC.

The chain uses TRBV5-1 and TRBJ1-2, with no clear D. V shed 6 bases and J shed 0 bases, with 15 bases lying between them. Germline lookup yields CDR1 SGHRS and CDR2 YFSETQ. The CDR3 has 15 amino acids. The DNA for the CDR3 is TGCGCCAGCAAGTCCGGGGTTGGATCTAACTATGGCTACACCTTC. Its translation: CASKSGVGSNYGYTF.

The chain has TRBV7-2 and TRBJ2-5; the match to TRBD2 covers 12 bases. The germline V gene encodes CDR1 SGHTA and CDR2 FQGNSA. J was trimmed by 4 bases and V by 5 bases; bases with no gene match: 5. The CDR3 consists of 15 residues. The CDR3, as DNA: TGTGCCAGCAGCCTACGACTAGCGGGAGTAGAGACCCAGTACTTC. It codes for CASSLRLAGVETQYF.

In nucleotides, the CDR3 is TGTGCCAGCACCAGGACAGGGGACTCCTACGAGCAGTACTTC. It specifies CASTRTGDSYEQYF. J is TRBJ2-7 and V is TRBV6-1, with TRBD1 matching 9 bases. The CDR3 extends over 14 amino acids. CDR1 MNHNS and CDR2 SASEGT come from the germline V gene. The J segment lost 0 bases and the V segment lost 7 bases, leaving 4 bases of the junction unmatched.

This chain connects TRBV11-3 to TRBJ2-3, with D possibly being TRBD2 (6 bases). The germline V and J ends were trimmed by 5 bases and 2 bases, with 14 bases remaining between them. The CDR3 covers 15 residues. Germline CDR1 and CDR2: SGHNT and YENEEA. The CDR3 DNA reads TGTGCCAGCAGCCCTCTTAAGGGACTCACAGATACGCAGTATTTT. Its translation is CASSPLKGLTDTQYF.

This chain connects TRBV6-5 to TRBJ2-3, with TRBD1 matching 8 bases. From germline, CDR1 is MNHEY and CDR2 SVGAGI. V was pared by 4 bases and J by 6 bases, with 3 bases of the junction left unmatched. The CDR3 is 13 residues long. CDR3 region: CASSFRGQDTQYF. CDR3 nucleotide sequence: TGTGCCAGCAGTTTCAGGGGGCAGGATACGCAGTATTTT.

The V gene is TRBV4-1, the J gene TRBJ1-4, with 7 bases lining up with TRBD1. V shed 4 bases, J shed 7 bases, and the junction held 9 bases outside the gene matches. The CDR3 length is 15 residues. Per germline, CDR1 MGHRA and CDR2 YSYEKL. CDR3 loop: CASSLGGTVGEKLFF. For the CDR3, the DNA is TGCGCCAGCAGCCTTGGCGGGACAGTCGGTGAAAAACTGTTTTTT.

This rearrangement joins TRBV7-9 to TRBJ2-5, with TRBD2 matching over 9 bases. The CDR3 sequence is 17 residues long. Unmatched junction bases numbered 8, after V lost 0 bases and J lost 3 bases. Germline V gives CDR1 SEHNR, CDR2 FQNEAQ (reference sequence). The CDR3 here is CASSLALGLAEEETQYF. CDR3 sequence (DNA): TGTGCCAGCAGCTTAGCGCTGGGACTAGCCGAGGAAGAGACCCAGTACTTC.

Only one count was recorded for this clone. CDR3 amino acids: CASSSTGELFF. DNA for the CDR3: TGTGCCAGTTCCTCCACCGGGGAGCTGTTTTTT. The chain joins TRBV6-6 to TRBJ2-2; the D is unclear. Trimming cost V 9 bases and J 4 bases, with 6 bases left between them. This CDR3 has 11 residues. Germline lookup yields CDR1 MNHNY and CDR2 SVGAGI (reference sequence).

The rearrangement links TRBV4-1 to TRBJ1-2; D ambiguous. Trimming shortened V by 0 bases and J by 4 bases, and 15 bases separated the two germline ends. CDR1 and CDR2 from the germline V gene are MGHRA and YSYEKL. The length of the CDR3 is 16 residues. The CDR3 bases are TGCGCCAGCAGCCAAGAGACGGGCGGGGTAGGCTATGGCTACACCTTC. Its protein product is CASSQETGGVGYGYTF.

This chain's CDR3 is CASSTSTDTGELFF. CDR3 in DNA: TGTGCCAGTAGTACTTCTACCGACACCGGGGAGCTGTTTTTT. V and J are TRBV19 and TRBJ2-2; D is unresolved. The CDR3 totals 14 residues. The V gene lost 4 bases and the J gene lost 3 bases, with 9 bases spanning the gap. Germline loops: CDR1 LNHDA, CDR2 SQIVND (reference sequence).

This chain joins TRBV15 and TRBJ2-2; 7 positions agree with TRBD1. Germline lookup yields CDR1 LNHNV and CDR2 YYDKDF (reference sequence). This CDR3 has 14 amino acids. With 5 bases clipped from V and 2 bases from J, the junction kept 2 bases outside the gene matches. CDR3 bases: TGTGCCACCAGCCGACAGGGAAACACCGGGGAGCTGTTTTTT. As protein: CATSRQGNTGELFF.

This clone showed up just once. This sequence joins TRBV15 and TRBJ1-2, with a weak D call TRBD1 (5 bases). The CDR3 loop spans 11 amino acids. The V and J ends lost 3 bases and 7 bases respectively, with 6 bases between them. Germline V gene lookup returns CDR1 LNHNV and CDR2 YYDKDF (reference sequence). DNA of the CDR3: TGTGCCACCAGCAGGGGGCTTGGCTACACCTTC. This encodes CATSRGLGYTF.

This rearrangement joins TRBV27 to TRBJ1-1; D is perhaps TRBD1 (5 bases). V gave up 1 base and J gave up 3 bases, with 12 bases separating them. The germline V gene has CDR1 MNHEY and CDR2 SMNVEV (reference sequence). This CDR3 has 15 amino acids. The CDR3 reads CASSLLRDGHTEAFF. The CDR3 DNA follows: TGTGCCAGCAGTTTATTGCGGGACGGGCACACTGAAGCTTTCTTT.

This chain connects TRBV7-9 to TRBJ2-1; perhaps TRBD2 as D (6 bases). Trimming took 2 bases from V and 3 from J, leaving 14 bases between them. Germline CDR1 reads SEHNR; CDR2 reads FQNEAQ (reference sequence). The CDR3 sequence is 16 residues long. CDR3 loop: CASSLKASALYNEQFF. For the CDR3, the DNA is TGTGCCAGCAGCTTAAAGGCTAGCGCGCTCTACAATGAGCAGTTCTTC.

The rearrangement uses TRBV6-6 and TRBJ2-5; possible D gene TRBD2, 7 bases. The J call may be mistaken, given a closer DNA end match to TRBJ2-7. This CDR3 has 12 amino acids. CDR1 and CDR2 from the germline V gene are MNHNY and SVGAGI (reference sequence). In DNA, the CDR3 is TGTGCCGGCGGGGAGGGGGGGTCCGAGCAGTACTTC. The encoded protein is CAGGEGGSEQYF.

Only a few counts were recorded for this clone. Other DNA variants within this sample encode the same CDR3. The chain couples TRBV5-1 to TRBJ2-1; 13 bases agree with TRBD2. Germline-derived CDR1 and CDR2 are SGHRS and YFSETQ. The CDR3 runs to 17 residues. With 4 bases clipped from V and 7 bases from J, the junction kept 11 bases outside the gene matches. The CDR3 loop reads CASSPLGLAGAPNEQFF. The CDR3 region has the DNA TGCGCCAGCAGCCCTTTAGGACTAGCGGGAGCGCCTAATGAGCAGTTCTTC.

The chain recombines TRBV30 with TRBJ2-7, with 8 nucleotides matching TRBD1. From germline, CDR1 is GTSNPN and CDR2 SVGIG (reference sequence). This CDR3 is built from 14 residues. V shed 1 base and J 7 bases; nucleotides not matched to a gene: 9. The CDR3 is CAWSARGRPREQYF. The CDR3 coding sequence is TGTGCCTGGAGTGCCAGGGGGCGACCCCGAGAGCAGTACTTC.

The rearrangement uses TRBV9 and TRBJ1-2; no definite D call. The CDR3 consists of 14 residues. The V end lost 3 bases, the J end lost 5 bases, and 14 bases lay between the germline ends. Germline V gene data show CDR1 as SGDLS and CDR2 as YYNGEE. The CDR3 protein is CASSGPTDFYGYTF. CDR3 nucleotides: TGTGCCAGCAGCGGCCCGACGGACTTTTATGGCTACACCTTC.

The gene calls are TRBV4-1 and TRBJ2-7; 8 bases are a match to TRBD2. The germline CDR1 and CDR2 sequences are MGHRA and YSYEKL. The CDR3 is 17 amino acids. V lost 3 bases to trimming and J lost 5 bases; unmatched junction nucleotides: 15. The CDR3 DNA follows: TGCGCCAGCAGCCATATTCCCTTCCGGGGGCGGGAGGACGAGCAGTACTTC. It translates to CASSHIPFRGREDEQYF.